This passage covers 8 T cell receptor beta chains from one sample sequenced in a study of blood T cell repertoires in COVID-19. Method: immunoSEQ multiplex PCR; TCRdb's copy keeps in-frame clones and lacks some. The sample lists around 330,000 clones; 88% were seen once. Sequencing was done on a sample of peripheral blood. These receptors were obtained from a woman aged 45-59 years with active or convalescent COVID-19.

This clone was found a few times. This chain connects TRBV12-5 to TRBJ1-4, with 11 bases fitting TRBD1. Germline trimming cut 3 bases from V and 12 bases from J; bases unmatched to any gene: 6. CDR3 length equals 14 residues. Germline V CDR1 and CDR2: LGHNT, FRNRAP. The CDR3 DNA sequence: TGTGCTAGTGGTTTAGGACAGGGGGCGAGCGAACTGTTTTTT. It encodes CASGLGQGASELFF.

The chain has TRBV19 and TRBJ1-5; 8 bases agree with TRBD1. V trimming: 8 bases; J trimming: 0 bases; junction bases outside the gene matches: 12. The CDR3 runs to 17 residues. From germline, CDR1 is LNHDA and CDR2 SQIVND (reference sequence). CDR3 residues: CASRRGTGGGSNQPQHF. The CDR3 nucleotides are TGTGCCAGTCGCCGCGGGACAGGCGGTGGTAGCAATCAGCCCCAGCATTTT. The full variable domain, with the rest looked up from reference TRBV19 and TRBJ1-5, is DGGITQSPKYLFRKEGQNVTLSCEQNLNHDAMYWYRQDPGQGLRLIYYSQIVNDFQKGDIAEGYSVSREKKESFPLTVTSAQKNPTAFYLCASRRGTGGGSNQPQHFGDGTRLSIL.

The chain recombines TRBV12-3 or TRBV12-4 with TRBJ1-2; unclear D gene. V dropped 2 bases and J dropped 6 bases, with 10 bases sitting between them. The CDR3 runs 13 residues. CDR3 protein: CASSLRTGNGYTF. The CDR3 region has the DNA TGTGCCAGCAGTTTAAGAACCGGGAATGGCTACACCTTC.

The V call is TRBV6-6, the J call TRBJ1-2, with TRBD1 identical over 8 bases. This CDR3 region has 14 residues. Trimming took 7 bases from V and 3 from J; bases not matched to a gene: 7. Germline-derived CDR1 and CDR2 are MNHNY and SVGAGI (reference sequence). CDR3 region: CASTTDRAYYGYTF. CDR3 bases: TGTGCCAGCACCACGGACAGGGCTTACTATGGCTACACCTTC.

This chain joins TRBV7-9 and TRBJ1-3; D is possibly TRBD1 (6 bases). Trimming removed 4 bases from V and 7 bases from J, with 11 bases in between. Germline CDR1 and CDR2: SEHNR and FQNEAQ (reference sequence). The CDR3 is 13 amino acids. This CDR3 is CASSWQGRNTIYF. CDR3 nucleotides: TGTGCCAGCAGCTGGCAGGGGCGGAACACCATATATTTT.

The rearrangement links TRBV2 to TRBJ1-1; 9 bases map to TRBD1. Germline CDR1 is SNHLY and CDR2 is FYNNEI. The CDR3 has 14 amino acids. V lost 6 bases to trimming and J lost 1 base; unmatched junction nucleotides: 3. The CDR3 sequence is CASRVQGANTEAFF. CDR3 in DNA: TGTGCCAGCAGGGTACAGGGGGCGAACACTGAAGCTTTCTTT.

This chain links TRBV12-3 or TRBV12-4 with TRBJ1-5, with unresolved D. The CDR3 extends over 12 amino acids. V lost 7 bases and J lost 5, with 9 bases in between. The DNA of the CDR3 is TGTGCCAGCACCTTTGGAGATCAGCCCCAGCATTTT. Its translation: CASTFGDQPQHF.

This chain joins TRBV4-3 and TRBJ2-6; D unclear. V was trimmed by 0 bases and J by 11 bases, leaving 14 bases between them. This CDR3 has 15 amino acids. CDR1 LGHNA and CDR2 YSLEER come from the germline V gene. As DNA, the CDR3 is TGCGCCAGCAGCCAAGATCGAGGTAATCCGGACGTCCTGACTTTC. This encodes CASSQDRGNPDVLTF.